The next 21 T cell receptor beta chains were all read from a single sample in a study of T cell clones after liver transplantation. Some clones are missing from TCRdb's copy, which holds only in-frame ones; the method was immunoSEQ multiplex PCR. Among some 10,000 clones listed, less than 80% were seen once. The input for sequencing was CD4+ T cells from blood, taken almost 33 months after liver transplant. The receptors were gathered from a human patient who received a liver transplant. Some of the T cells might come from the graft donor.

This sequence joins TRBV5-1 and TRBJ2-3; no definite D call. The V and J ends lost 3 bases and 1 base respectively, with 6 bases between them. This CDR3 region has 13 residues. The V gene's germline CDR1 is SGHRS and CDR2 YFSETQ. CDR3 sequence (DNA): TGCGCCAGCAGCTGGCAGGGCACAGATACGCAGTATTTT. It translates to CASSWQGTDTQYF.

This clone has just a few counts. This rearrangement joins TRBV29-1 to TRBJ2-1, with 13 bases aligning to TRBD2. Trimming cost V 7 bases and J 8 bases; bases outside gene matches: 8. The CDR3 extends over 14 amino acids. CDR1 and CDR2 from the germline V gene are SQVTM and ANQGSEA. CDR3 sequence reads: CSALLAGGRDEQFF. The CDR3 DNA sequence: TGCAGCGCCCTACTAGCGGGAGGGAGGGATGAGCAGTTCTTC.

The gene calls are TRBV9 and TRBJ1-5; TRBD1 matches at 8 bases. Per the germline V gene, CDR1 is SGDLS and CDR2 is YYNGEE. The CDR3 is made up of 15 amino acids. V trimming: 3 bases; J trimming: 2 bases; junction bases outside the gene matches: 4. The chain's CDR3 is CASSAGQGGNQPQHF. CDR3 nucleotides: TGTGCCAGCAGCGCTGGACAGGGAGGCAATCAGCCCCAGCATTTT.

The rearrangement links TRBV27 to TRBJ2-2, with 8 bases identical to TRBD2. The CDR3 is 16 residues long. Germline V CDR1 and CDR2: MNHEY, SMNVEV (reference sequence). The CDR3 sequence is CAPTNAGTSRSGELFF. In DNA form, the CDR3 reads TGTGCTCCTACAAATGCCGGGACTAGTCGGTCCGGGGAGCTGTTTTTT.

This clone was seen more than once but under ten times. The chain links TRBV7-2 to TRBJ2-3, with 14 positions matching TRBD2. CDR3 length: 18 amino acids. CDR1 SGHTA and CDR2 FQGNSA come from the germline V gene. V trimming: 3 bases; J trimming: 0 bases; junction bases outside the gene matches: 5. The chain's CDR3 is CASSFETSGGASTDTQYF. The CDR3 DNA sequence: TGTGCCAGCAGCTTCGAGACTAGCGGGGGGGCTAGCACAGATACGCAGTATTTT.

Here the CDR3 reads CASSLAPSGGGNEQFF. The CDR3, as DNA: TGCGCCAGCAGCTTGGCCCCTAGCGGGGGGGGAAATGAGCAGTTCTTC. The chain joins TRBV5-1 to TRBJ2-1, with 12 bases fitting TRBD2. J gave up 7 bases and V 0 bases, and 5 bases lay outside the gene matches. From germline, CDR1 is SGHRS and CDR2 YFSETQ. CDR3 size: 16 residues.

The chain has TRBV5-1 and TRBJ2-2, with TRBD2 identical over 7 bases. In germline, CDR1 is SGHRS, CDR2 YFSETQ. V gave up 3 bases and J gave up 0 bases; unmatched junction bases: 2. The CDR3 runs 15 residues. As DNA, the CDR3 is TGCGCCAGCAGCTCGACTAGCCCGAACACCGGGGAGCTGTTTTTT. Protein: CASSSTSPNTGELFF.

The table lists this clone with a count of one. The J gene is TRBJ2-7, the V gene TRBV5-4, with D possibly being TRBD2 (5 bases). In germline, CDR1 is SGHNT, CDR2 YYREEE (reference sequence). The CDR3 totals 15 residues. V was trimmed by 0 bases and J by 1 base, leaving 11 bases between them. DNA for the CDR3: TGTGCCAGCAGCTTGGGGGGAGACGGATCCTACGAGCAGTACGTC. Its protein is CASSLGGDGSYEQYV.

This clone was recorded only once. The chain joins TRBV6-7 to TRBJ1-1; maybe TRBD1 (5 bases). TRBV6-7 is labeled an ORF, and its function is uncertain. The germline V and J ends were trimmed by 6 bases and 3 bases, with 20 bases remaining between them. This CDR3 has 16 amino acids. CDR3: CASRWDRDQGYTEAFF. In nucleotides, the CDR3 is TGTGCCAGCAGATGGGACCGGGACCAAGGGTACACTGAAGCTTTCTTT.

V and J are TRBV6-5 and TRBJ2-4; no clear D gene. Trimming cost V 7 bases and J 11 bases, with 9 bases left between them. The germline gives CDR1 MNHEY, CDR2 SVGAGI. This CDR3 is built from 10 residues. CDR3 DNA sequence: TGTGCCAGCATGGATGCATTTCAGTACTTC. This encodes CASMDAFQYF.

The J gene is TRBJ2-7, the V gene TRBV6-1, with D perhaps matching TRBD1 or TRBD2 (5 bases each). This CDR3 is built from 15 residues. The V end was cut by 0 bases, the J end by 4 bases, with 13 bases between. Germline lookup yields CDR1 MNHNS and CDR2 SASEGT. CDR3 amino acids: CASSEAAWGWYEQYF. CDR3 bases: TGTGCCAGCAGTGAAGCGGCCTGGGGGTGGTACGAGCAGTACTTC.

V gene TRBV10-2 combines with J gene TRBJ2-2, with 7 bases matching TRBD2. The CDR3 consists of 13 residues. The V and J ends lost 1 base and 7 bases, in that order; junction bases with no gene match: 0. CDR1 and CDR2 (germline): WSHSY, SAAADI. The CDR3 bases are TGCGCCAGCAGTGAGTTAGCGGGCGGGGAGCTGTTTTTT. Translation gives CASSELAGGELFF.

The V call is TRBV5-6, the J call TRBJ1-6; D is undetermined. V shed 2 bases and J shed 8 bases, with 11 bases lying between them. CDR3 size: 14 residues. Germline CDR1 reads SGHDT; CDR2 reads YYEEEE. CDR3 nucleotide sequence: TGTGCCAGCAGCTTAGGAGGAGGAGATTCACCCCTCCACTTT. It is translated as CASSLGGGDSPLHF.

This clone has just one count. The CDR3 coding sequence is TGTGCCAGCGACGACAGTAGTGATTCTGACCGGGAGCTGTTTTTT. Amino acid sequence: CASDDSSDSDRELFF. This chain uses TRBV7-9 with TRBJ2-2, with a tentative D call TRBD1 (5 bases). Per germline, CDR1 SEHNR and CDR2 FQNEAQ (reference sequence). Trimming took off 8 bases at V and 9 bases at J, with 22 bases between the two ends. This CDR3 spans 15 amino acids.

As DNA, the CDR3 is TGCGCCAGCAGCCAAGGGACTAGTTATATTATGGATACGCAGTATTTT. Translation: CASSQGTSYIMDTQYF. The gene calls are TRBV4-3 and TRBJ2-3, with TRBD2 matching over 7 bases. Unmatched junction bases numbered 10, after V lost 1 base and J lost 6 bases. Germline V gene lookup returns CDR1 LGHNA and CDR2 YSLEER. This CDR3 contains 16 residues.

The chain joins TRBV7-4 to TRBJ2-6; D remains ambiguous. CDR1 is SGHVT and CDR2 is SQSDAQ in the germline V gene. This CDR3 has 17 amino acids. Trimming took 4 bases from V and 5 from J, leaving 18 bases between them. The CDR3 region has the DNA TGTGCCAGCAGCTCGGCCAGCTCACAAAGTCGGGCCAACGTCCTGACTTTC. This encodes CASSSASSQSRANVLTF.

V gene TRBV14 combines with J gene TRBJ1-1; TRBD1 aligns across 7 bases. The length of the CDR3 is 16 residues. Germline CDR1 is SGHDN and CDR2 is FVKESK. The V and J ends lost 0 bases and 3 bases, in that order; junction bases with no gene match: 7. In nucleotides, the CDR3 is TGTGCCAGCAGCCAAGATGAGGGGGCCGTGGACACTGAAGCTTTCTTT. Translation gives CASSQDEGAVDTEAFF.

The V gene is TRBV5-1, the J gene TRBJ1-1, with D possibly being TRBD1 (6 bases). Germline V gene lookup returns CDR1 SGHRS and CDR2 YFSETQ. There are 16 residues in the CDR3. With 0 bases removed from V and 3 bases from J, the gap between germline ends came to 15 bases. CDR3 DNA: TGCGCCAGCAGCTTGGATAGACAGGCCTGGGACACTGAAGCTTTCTTT. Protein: CASSLDRQAWDTEAFF.

The CDR3 coding sequence is TGTGCCAGCAGCTTGCAGCCCTACCACGAGCAGTACGTC. Translating gives CASSLQPYHEQYV. The chain links TRBV7-2 to TRBJ2-7, with D hard to call. The CDR3 runs to 13 residues. V lost 3 bases to trimming and J lost 5 bases, with 11 bases between them. Germline-derived CDR1 and CDR2 are SGHTA and FQGNSA.

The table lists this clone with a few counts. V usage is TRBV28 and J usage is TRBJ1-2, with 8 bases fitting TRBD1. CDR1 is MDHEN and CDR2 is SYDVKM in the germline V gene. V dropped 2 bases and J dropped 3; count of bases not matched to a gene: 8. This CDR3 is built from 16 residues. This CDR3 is CASSLIRTGRHYGYTF. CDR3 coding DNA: TGTGCCAGCAGTTTAATTCGGACAGGGAGACACTATGGCTACACCTTC.

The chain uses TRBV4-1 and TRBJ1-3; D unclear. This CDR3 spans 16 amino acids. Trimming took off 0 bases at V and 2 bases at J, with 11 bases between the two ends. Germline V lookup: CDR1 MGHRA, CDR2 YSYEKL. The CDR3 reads CASSQDRVSAGNTIYF. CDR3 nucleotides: TGCGCCAGCAGCCAAGATCGGGTTTCGGCTGGAAACACCATATATTTT.